These 12 T cell receptor beta chains share one sample of origin, sequenced in a study of blood T cells in healthy people across ages. For the second PCR, which ran for 7 to 11 cycles, a sample-barcoded 5' primer and a J-beta primer mix were used. TCRdb called the 5' RACE reads again in MiXCR, with one record for every CDR3 protein. The sample has 1.6 million or so distinct CDR3 sequences, about 31% seen once. What was sequenced was blood. The source of these receptors is a woman aged 25 to 39 in good health.

The chain joins TRBV30 to TRBJ2-2; D is undetermined. Germline V lookup: CDR1 GTSNPN, CDR2 SVGIG (reference sequence). CDR3 length: 13 residues. V was shortened by 3 bases and J by 3 bases, with 8 bases between the two germline ends. The chain's CDR3 is CAWRPSDTGELFF. The CDR3 DNA is TGTGCCTGGAGGCCCTCTGACACCGGGGAGCTGTTTTTT.

The rearrangement links TRBV10-3 to TRBJ2-1, with 13 bases matching TRBD2. The CDR3 loop spans 17 amino acids. The V segment lost 10 bases and the J segment 2 bases; nucleotides outside the gene matches: 11. Germline CDR1 and CDR2: ENHRY and SYGVKD. The CDR3 nucleotides are TGTGCCACCGCCCAAGGACTAGCGGGGGCCCCCTACAATGAGCAGTTCTTC. Encoded protein: CATAQGLAGAPYNEQFF.

This clonotype has more than one count but fewer than ten. CDR3 residues: CASSSRWTSGTTSYEQYF. The CDR3 region has the DNA TGTGCCAGCAGTTCCCGGTGGACTAGCGGGACTACCTCCTACGAGCAGTACTTC. The chain combines TRBV27 with TRBJ2-7; 12 bases agree with TRBD2. The CDR3 consists of 18 residues. Germline trimming cut 4 bases from V and 0 bases from J; bases unmatched to any gene: 10. Germline loops: CDR1 MNHEY, CDR2 SMNVEV (reference sequence).

This chain joins TRBV5-1 and TRBJ2-1; 15 bases line up with TRBD2. This CDR3 contains 15 residues. The ends lost 4 bases at V and 9 bases at J; junction bases unmatched: 5. Germline assignment: CDR1 SGHRS and CDR2 YFSETQ. In DNA form, the CDR3 reads TGCGCCAGCAGCGCGGGACTAGCGGGAGGCAGTGAGCAGTTCTTC. It specifies CASSAGLAGGSEQFF.

This sequence joins TRBV14 and TRBJ1-1; possible D gene TRBD1, 6 bases. The CDR3 sequence is 16 residues long. CDR1 and CDR2 (germline): SGHDN, FVKESK. V shed 2 bases and J shed 4 bases, with 17 bases lying between them. In DNA form, the CDR3 reads TGTGCCAGCAGCCAACTTGGTCGGGGGCTTGGCACTGAAGCTTTCTTT. Residues: CASSQLGRGLGTEAFF.

In this sample, this clonotype turned up a few times. CDR3 coding DNA: TGTGCCAGCAGCTCAAGAAAAATCATCACCGGGGAGCTGTTTTTT. Protein product: CASSSRKIITGELFF. The J gene is TRBJ2-2, the V gene TRBV11-2; D not resolved. This CDR3 region has 15 residues. The V gene lost 4 bases and the J gene lost 4 bases, with 13 bases spanning the gap. From germline, CDR1 is SGHAT and CDR2 FQNNGV. Based on the CDR3 plus reference TRBV11-2 and TRBJ2-2, the full variable domain is EAGVAQSPRYKIIEKRQSVAFWCNPISGHATLYWYQQILGQGPKLLIQFQNNGVVDDSQLPKDRFSAERLKGVDSTLKIQPAKLEDSAVYLCASSSRKIITGELFFGEGSRLTVL.

This clonotype was seen many times. The chain combines TRBV4-1 with TRBJ2-7; the D gene is possibly TRBD2 (6 bases). From germline, CDR1 is MGHRA and CDR2 YSYEKL. The CDR3 spans 14 residues. V lost 1 base to trimming and J lost 7 bases, with 14 bases between them. The CDR3 region is CASSQAGVRWEQYF. CDR3 nucleotides: TGCGCCAGCAGCCAAGCGGGGGTTCGGTGGGAGCAGTACTTC.

This clonotype was picked up one time. The chain recombines TRBV25-1 with TRBJ1-2; 8 bases agree with TRBD1. CDR3 length: 17 residues. Germline V gene data show CDR1 as MGHDK and CDR2 as SYGVNS. Unmatched junction bases numbered 18, after V lost 10 bases and J lost 2 bases. As DNA, the CDR3 is TGTGCCACCGGCGAATCTAGACAGGGGATTATAAACTATGGCTACACCTTC. Amino acid sequence: CATGESRQGIINYGYTF.

A note on this clonotype: A much more abundant neighbour one base away suggests this may be a read error. The chain has TRBV10-3 and TRBJ2-7; D is perhaps TRBD1 or TRBD2 (6 bases each). V lost 8 bases and J lost 3, with 23 bases in between. This CDR3 region has 16 residues. From germline, CDR1 is ENHRY and CDR2 SYGVKD. CDR3 sequence (DNA): TGTGCCATCGGCGGGCGAGCAGGGGACTCCTACTACGAGCAGTACTTC. It is translated as CAIGGRAGDSYYEQYF.

The rearrangement links TRBV6-5 to TRBJ1-1; the D is unclear. V was cut by 2 bases and J by 8 bases, with 15 bases left in between. The CDR3 length is 14 residues. Germline CDR1 MNHEY, CDR2 SVGAGI. This chain's CDR3 is CASSYIADADEAFF. DNA for the CDR3: TGTGCCAGCAGTTACATCGCGGATGCAGACGAAGCTTTCTTT.

The CDR3 is CASSETAGVGSSTDTQYF. The CDR3 DNA follows: TGTGCCAGCAGTGAAACGGCAGGGGTAGGGTCTAGCACAGATACGCAGTATTTT. The chain couples TRBV2 to TRBJ2-3, with a tentative D call TRBD1 (6 bases). The V and J ends lost 2 bases and 0 bases respectively, with 18 bases between them. Germline loops: CDR1 SNHLY, CDR2 FYNNEI. The CDR3 length is 18 residues.

The sample holds a few counts of this clonotype. The rearrangement links TRBV27 to TRBJ1-2; no clear D gene. The CDR3 is made up of 14 amino acids. Between the trimmed V and J ends, which lost 0 bases and 4 bases, there was a span of 9 bases. Germline CDR1 reads MNHEY; CDR2 reads SMNVEV (reference sequence). Here the CDR3 reads CASSLSTGIYGYTF. CDR3 nucleotide sequence: TGTGCCAGCAGTTTATCGACCGGTATCTATGGCTACACCTTC.